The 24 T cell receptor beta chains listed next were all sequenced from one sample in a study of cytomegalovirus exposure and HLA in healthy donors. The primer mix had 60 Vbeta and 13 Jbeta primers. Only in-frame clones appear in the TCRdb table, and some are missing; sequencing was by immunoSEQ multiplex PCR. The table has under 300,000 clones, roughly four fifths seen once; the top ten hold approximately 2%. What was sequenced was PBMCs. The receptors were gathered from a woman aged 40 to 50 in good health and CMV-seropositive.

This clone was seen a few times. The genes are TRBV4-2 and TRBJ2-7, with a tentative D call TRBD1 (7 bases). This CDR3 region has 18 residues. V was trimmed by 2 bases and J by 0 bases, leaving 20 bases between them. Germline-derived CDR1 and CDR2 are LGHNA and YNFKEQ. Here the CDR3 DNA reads TGTGCCAGCAGCCAACAAGCCCCAGGGGGGTCCTTCTCCTACGAGCAGTACTTC. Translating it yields CASSQQAPGGSFSYEQYF.

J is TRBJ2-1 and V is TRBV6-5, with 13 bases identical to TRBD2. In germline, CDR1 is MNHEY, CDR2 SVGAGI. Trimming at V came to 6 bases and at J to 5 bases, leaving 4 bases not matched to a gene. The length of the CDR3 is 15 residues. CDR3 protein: CASSSLAGGNNEQFF. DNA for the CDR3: TGTGCCAGCAGCTCACTAGCGGGAGGGAACAATGAGCAGTTCTTC.

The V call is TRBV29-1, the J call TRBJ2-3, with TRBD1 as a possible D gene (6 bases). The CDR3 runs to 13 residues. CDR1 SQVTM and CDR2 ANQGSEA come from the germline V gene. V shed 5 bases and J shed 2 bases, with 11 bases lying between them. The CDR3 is CSVIRDTTDTQYF. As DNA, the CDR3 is TGCAGCGTTATCCGGGACACCACAGATACGCAGTATTTT.

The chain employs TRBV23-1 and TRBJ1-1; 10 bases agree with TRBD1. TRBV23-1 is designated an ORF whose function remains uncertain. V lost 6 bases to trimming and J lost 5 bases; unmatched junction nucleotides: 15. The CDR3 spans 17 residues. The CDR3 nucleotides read TGCGCCAGCAGGAAACCGCCGGGACAGGGGAGGGGGACTGAAGCTTTCTTT. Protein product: CASRKPPGQGRGTEAFF.

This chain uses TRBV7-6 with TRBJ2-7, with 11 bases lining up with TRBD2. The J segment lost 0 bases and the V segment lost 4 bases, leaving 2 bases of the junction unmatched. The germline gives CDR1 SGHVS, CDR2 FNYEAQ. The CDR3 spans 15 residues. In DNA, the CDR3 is TGTGCCAGCAGCTCGGGACTAGCGGTCTCCTACGAGCAGTACTTC. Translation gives CASSSGLAVSYEQYF.

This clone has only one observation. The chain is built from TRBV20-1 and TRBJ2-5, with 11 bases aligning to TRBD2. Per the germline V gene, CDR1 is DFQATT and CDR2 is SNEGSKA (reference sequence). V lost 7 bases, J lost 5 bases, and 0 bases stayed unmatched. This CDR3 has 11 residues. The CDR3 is CSGLAGETQYF. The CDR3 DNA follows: TGCAGTGGACTAGCGGGGGAGACCCAGTACTTC.

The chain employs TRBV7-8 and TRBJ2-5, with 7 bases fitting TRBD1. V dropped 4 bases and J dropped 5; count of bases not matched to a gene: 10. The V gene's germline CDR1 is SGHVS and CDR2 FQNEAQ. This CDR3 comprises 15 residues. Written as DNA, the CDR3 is TGTGCCAGCAGCTCCCATGACAGGGTACGGGAGACCCAGTACTTC. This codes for CASSSHDRVRETQYF.

The CDR3 loop is CASGLGVYYNEQFF. As DNA, the CDR3 is TGTGCTAGTGGTTTGGGAGTCTACTACAATGAGCAGTTCTTC. The J gene is TRBJ2-1, the V gene TRBV12-5; D ambiguous. Germline CDR1 reads LGHNT; CDR2 reads FRNRAP. This CDR3 is built from 14 residues. Trimming shortened V by 1 base and J by 3 bases, and 7 bases separated the two germline ends.

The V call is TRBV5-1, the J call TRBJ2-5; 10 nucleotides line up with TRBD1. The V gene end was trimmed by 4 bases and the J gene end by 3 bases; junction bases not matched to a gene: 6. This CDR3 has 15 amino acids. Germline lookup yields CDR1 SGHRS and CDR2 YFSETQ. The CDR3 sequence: CASSTGTGEEETQYF. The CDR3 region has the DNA TGCGCCAGCAGCACCGGGACAGGGGAGGAAGAGACCCAGTACTTC.

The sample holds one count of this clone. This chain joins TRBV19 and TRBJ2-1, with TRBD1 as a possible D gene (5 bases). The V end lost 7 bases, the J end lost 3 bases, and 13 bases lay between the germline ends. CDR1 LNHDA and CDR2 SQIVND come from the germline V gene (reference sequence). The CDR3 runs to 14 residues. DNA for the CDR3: TGTGCCAGTACGTCCGCAGGGCACTACAATGAGCAGTTCTTC. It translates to CASTSAGHYNEQFF.

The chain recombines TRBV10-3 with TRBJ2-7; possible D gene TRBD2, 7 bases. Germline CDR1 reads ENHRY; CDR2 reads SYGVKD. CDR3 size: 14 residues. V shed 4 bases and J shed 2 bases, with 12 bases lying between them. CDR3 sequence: CAISGSGGPYEQYF. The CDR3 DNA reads TGTGCCATCAGTGGATCGGGGGGCCCCTACGAGCAGTACTTC.

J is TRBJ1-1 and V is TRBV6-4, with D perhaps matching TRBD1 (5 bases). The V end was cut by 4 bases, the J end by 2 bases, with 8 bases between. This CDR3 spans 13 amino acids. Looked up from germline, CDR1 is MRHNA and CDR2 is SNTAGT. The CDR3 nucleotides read TGTGCCAGCAGTGCCGACAGTAACACTGAAGCTTTCTTT. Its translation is CASSADSNTEAFF.

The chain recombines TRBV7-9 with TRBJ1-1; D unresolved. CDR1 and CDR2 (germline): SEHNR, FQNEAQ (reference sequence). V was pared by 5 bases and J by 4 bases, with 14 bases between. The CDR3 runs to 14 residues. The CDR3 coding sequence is TGTGCCAGCAGCCCTTCCGGAGGGCGCACTGAAGCTTTCTTT. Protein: CASSPSGGRTEAFF. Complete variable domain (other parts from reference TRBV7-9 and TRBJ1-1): DTGVSQNPRHKITKRGQNVTFRCDPISEHNRLYWYRQTLGQGPEFLTYFQNEAQLEKSRLLSDRFSAERPKGSFSTLEIQRTEQGDSAMYLCASSPSGGRTEAFFGQGTRLTVV.

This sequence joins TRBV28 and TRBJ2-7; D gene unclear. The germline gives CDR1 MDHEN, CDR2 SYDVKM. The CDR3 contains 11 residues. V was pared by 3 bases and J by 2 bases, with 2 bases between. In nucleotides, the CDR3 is TGTGCCAGCAGTTTTACCTACGAGCAGTACTTC. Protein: CASSFTYEQYF.

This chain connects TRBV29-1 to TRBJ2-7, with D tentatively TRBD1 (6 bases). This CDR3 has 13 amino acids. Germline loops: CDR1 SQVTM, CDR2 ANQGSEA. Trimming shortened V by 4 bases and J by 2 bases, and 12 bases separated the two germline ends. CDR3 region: CSVAGQFPYEQYF. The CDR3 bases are TGCAGCGTTGCCGGACAGTTCCCCTACGAGCAGTACTTC.

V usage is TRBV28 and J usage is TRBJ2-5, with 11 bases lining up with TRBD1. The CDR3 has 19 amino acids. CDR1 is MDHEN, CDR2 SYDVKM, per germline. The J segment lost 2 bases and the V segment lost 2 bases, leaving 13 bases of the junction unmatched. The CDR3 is CASSLIRRTGGARQETQYF. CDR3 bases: TGTGCCAGCAGTTTAATCAGAAGGACAGGGGGCGCGAGACAAGAGACCCAGTACTTC.

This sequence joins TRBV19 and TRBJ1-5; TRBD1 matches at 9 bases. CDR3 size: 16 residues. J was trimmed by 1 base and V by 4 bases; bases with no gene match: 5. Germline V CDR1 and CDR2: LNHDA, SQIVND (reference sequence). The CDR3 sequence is CASSNTGGRSNQPQHF. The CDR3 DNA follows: TGTGCCAGTAGTAACACAGGGGGCCGGAGCAATCAGCCCCAGCATTTT.

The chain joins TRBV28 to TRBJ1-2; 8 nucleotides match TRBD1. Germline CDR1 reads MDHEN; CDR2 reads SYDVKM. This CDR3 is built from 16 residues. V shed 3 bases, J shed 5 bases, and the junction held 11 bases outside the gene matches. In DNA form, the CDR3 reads TGTGCCAGCAGTTTGTTTGGACAGGGTGAGTGGTATGGCTACACCTTC. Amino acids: CASSLFGQGEWYGYTF.

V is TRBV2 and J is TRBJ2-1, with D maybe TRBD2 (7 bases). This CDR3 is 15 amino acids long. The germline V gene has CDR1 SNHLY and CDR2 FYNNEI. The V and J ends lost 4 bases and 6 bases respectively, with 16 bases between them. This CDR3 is CASSVGGGGVNEQFF. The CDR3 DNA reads TGTGCCAGCAGTGTGGGGGGCGGGGGCGTCAATGAGCAGTTCTTC.

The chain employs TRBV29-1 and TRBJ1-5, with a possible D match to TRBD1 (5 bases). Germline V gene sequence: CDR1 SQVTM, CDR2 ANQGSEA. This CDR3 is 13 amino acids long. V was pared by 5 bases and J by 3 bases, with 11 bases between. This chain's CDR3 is CSVWGGDNQPQHF. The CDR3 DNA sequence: TGCAGCGTTTGGGGGGGAGACAATCAGCCCCAGCATTTT.

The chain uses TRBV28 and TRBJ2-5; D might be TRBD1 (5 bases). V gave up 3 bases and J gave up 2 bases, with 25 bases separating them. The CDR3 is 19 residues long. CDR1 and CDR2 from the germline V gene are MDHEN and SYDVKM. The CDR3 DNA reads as TGTGCCAGCAGTTTCTGGTCATCAACCCGTGCAGGGCCACAAGAGACCCAGTACTTC. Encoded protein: CASSFWSSTRAGPQETQYF.

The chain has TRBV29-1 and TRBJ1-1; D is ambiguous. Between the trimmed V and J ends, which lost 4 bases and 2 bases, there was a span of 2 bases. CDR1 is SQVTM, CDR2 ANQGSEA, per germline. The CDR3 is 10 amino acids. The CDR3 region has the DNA TGCAGCGTTGCTAACACTGAAGCTTTCTTT. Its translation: CSVANTEAFF. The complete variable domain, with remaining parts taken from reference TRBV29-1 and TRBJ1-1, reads SAVISQKPSRDICQRGTSLTIQCQVDSQVTMMFWYRQQPGQSLTLIATANQGSEATYESGFVIDKFPISRPNLTFSTLTVSNMSPEDSSIYLCSVANTEAFFGQGTRLTVV.

The CDR3 DNA follows: TGTGCCAGCTCAGCCGGGACACTCACCGGGGAGCTGTTTTTT. Translating gives CASSAGTLTGELFF. The rearrangement uses TRBV18 and TRBJ2-2; weak D call: TRBD1 (6 bases). CDR3 length equals 14 residues. Trimming removed 5 bases at V and 4 bases at J, with 11 bases between. Germline CDR1 reads KGHSH; CDR2 reads LQKENI. Based on the CDR3 plus reference TRBV18 and TRBJ2-2, the full variable domain is NAGVMQNPRHLVRRRGQEARLRCSPMKGHSHVYWYRQLPEEGLKFMVYLQKENIIDESGMPKERFSAEFPKEGPSILRIQQVVRGDSAAYFCASSAGTLTGELFFGEGSRLTVL.

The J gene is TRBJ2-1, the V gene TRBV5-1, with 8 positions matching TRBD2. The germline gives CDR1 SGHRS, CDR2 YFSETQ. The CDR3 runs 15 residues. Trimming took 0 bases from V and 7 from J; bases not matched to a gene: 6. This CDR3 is CASSLAAGERNEQFF. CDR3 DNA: TGCGCCAGCAGCTTGGCAGCGGGAGAGAGAAATGAGCAGTTCTTC.